This T cell receptor (beta chain) was profiled in a study of blood T cell repertoires in COVID-19. In the study overall: T cells, B-cell-depleted T cells, or PBMCs supplied cDNA or gDNA.

This CDR3 has 17 amino acids. After removal of 3 bases from V and 5 bases from J, the junction contained 9 bases not matched to a gene. Germline V lookup: CDR1 SGHNT, CDR2 YYREEE (reference sequence). Here immunoSEQ multiplex PCR was the method, and the copy in TCRdb shows in-frame clones only, minus some. The profile shows about 180,000 clones, over 75% of them singletons. The sequenced material came from peripheral blood. This TCR came from a man aged 35-49 years with active or convalescent COVID-19. This sequence joins TRBV5-4 and TRBJ2-2, with TRBD2 matching over 11 bases. DNA for the CDR3: TGTGCCAGCAGCTCGCCGCTAGCGGGGGGAGGGACCGGGGAGCTGTTTTTT. Translated: CASSSPLAGGGTGELFF.